The 32 T cell receptor beta chains listed next were all sequenced from one sample in a study of blood T cell repertoires in COVID-19. TCRdb's table, derived via immunoSEQ multiplex PCR, lists solely in-frame clones and lacks some. The sample shows almost 350,000 clones, approximately 89% of them seen only once. The sequenced sample consisted of peripheral blood. All receptors come from a woman in her sixties with COVID-19, enrolled during active disease.

The chain combines TRBV4-1 with TRBJ1-5; a weak D match, TRBD1 (6 bases). The length of the CDR3 is 16 residues. The V and J ends lost 0 bases and 3 bases respectively, with 12 bases between them. Germline CDR1 and CDR2: MGHRA and YSYEKL. For the CDR3, the DNA is TGCGCCAGCAGCCAAGAAGGGAGGGGGTTCAATCAGCCCCAGCATTTT. Protein: CASSQEGRGFNQPQHF.

This chain links TRBV6-5 with TRBJ1-1; D may be TRBD1 (5 bases). The CDR3 loop spans 15 amino acids. The ends were cut back, 6 bases at V and 5 bases at J, with 19 bases in the middle. Germline V gives CDR1 MNHEY, CDR2 SVGAGI. CDR3 nucleotides: TGTGCCAGCAGCTGGGGGGGAGGGCATAAAACTGAAGCTTTCTTT. This sequence encodes CASSWGGGHKTEAFF.

This chain links TRBV27 with TRBJ1-5; a weak D match, TRBD1 (6 bases). The germline V gene has CDR1 MNHEY and CDR2 SMNVEV (reference sequence). This CDR3 contains 16 residues. Trimming removed 1 base at V and 1 base at J, with 11 bases between. This CDR3 is CASSLLGRGSNQPQHF. The CDR3 bases are TGTGCCAGCAGTTTATTGGGCAGGGGAAGCAATCAGCCCCAGCATTTT.

This rearrangement joins TRBV11-2 to TRBJ2-3, with 7 positions matching TRBD2. CDR1 is SGHAT, CDR2 FQNNGV, per germline. The CDR3 has 14 amino acids. Trimming at V came to 11 bases and at J to 0 bases, leaving 8 bases not matched to a gene. CDR3 residues: CASKRGLSTDTQYF. The DNA for the CDR3 is TGTGCCTCGAAGCGGGGACTCAGCACAGATACGCAGTATTTT. Supplemented by reference TRBV11-2 and TRBJ2-3, the full variable domain reads EAGVAQSPRYKIIEKRQSVAFWCNPISGHATLYWYQQILGQGPKLLIQFQNNGVVDDSQLPKDRFSAERLKGVDSTLKIQPAKLEDSAVYLCASKRGLSTDTQYFGPGTRLTVL.

The genes are TRBV30 and TRBJ2-5; maybe TRBD2 (5 bases). With 2 bases removed from V and 4 bases from J, the gap between germline ends came to 17 bases. This CDR3 region has 15 residues. Per the germline V gene, CDR1 is GTSNPN and CDR2 is SVGIG (reference sequence). The CDR3 reads CAWSSTGIGRETQYF. The CDR3 nucleotides read TGTGCCTGGAGTTCCACCGGGATCGGAAGAGAGACCCAGTACTTC.

The rearrangement uses TRBV27 and TRBJ2-7, with D hard to call. CDR1 MNHEY and CDR2 SMNVEV come from the germline V gene (reference sequence). The CDR3 spans 14 residues. V was shortened by 4 bases and J by 3 bases, with 13 bases between the two germline ends. CDR3 coding DNA: TGTGCCAGCAGTTCCCACCCCAAGCTCTACGAGCAGTACTTC. Translated, it gives CASSSHPKLYEQYF.

The chain couples TRBV2 to TRBJ2-5; D remains unclear. Germline V gives CDR1 SNHLY, CDR2 FYNNEI. The length of the CDR3 is 12 residues. Trimming shortened V by 8 bases and J by 4 bases, and 11 bases separated the two germline ends. CDR3: CASQLGPETQYF. CDR3 in DNA: TGTGCCAGCCAACTGGGCCCAGAGACCCAGTACTTC.

The genes are TRBV24-1 and TRBJ1-2; D is ambiguous. Germline V gene lookup returns CDR1 KGHDR and CDR2 SFDVKD. The CDR3 has 15 residues. V shed 3 bases and J shed 2 bases, with 12 bases lying between them. The DNA for the CDR3 is TGTGCCACCAGTGATAGGTCAGAGACAAACTATGGCTACACCTTC. As protein: CATSDRSETNYGYTF.

The J gene is TRBJ1-3, the V gene TRBV5-5; no clear D. The CDR3 sequence is 14 residues long. CDR1 and CDR2 (germline): SGHKS, YYEKEE (reference sequence). V shed 1 base and J shed 0 bases, with 5 bases lying between them. Written as DNA, the CDR3 is TGTGCCAGCAGCTTGACCGGCTCTGGAAACACCATATATTTT. Translation gives CASSLTGSGNTIYF.

The chain links TRBV5-1 to TRBJ1-5; D gene uncertain. V lost 0 bases and J lost 6, with 16 bases in between. Germline CDR1 is SGHRS and CDR2 is YFSETQ. The CDR3 has 16 residues. The CDR3 reads CASSLAGLAGSQPQHF. The CDR3 coding sequence is TGCGCCAGCAGCTTGGCGGGCCTAGCGGGGAGTCAGCCCCAGCATTTT.

V is TRBV6-5 and J is TRBJ1-2, with 7 nucleotides matching TRBD1. The CDR3 loop spans 13 amino acids. The V gene end was trimmed by 2 bases and the J gene end by 4 bases; junction bases not matched to a gene: 1. CDR1 MNHEY and CDR2 SVGAGI come from the germline V gene. The CDR3 nucleotides read TGTGCCAGCAGTTACCGGGACAGCTATGGCTACACCTTC. This gives the protein CASSYRDSYGYTF.

The chain links TRBV14 to TRBJ2-3; D possibly corresponds to TRBD1 (7 bases). V lost 4 bases and J 4 bases, leaving 24 bases between the germline ends. Germline CDR1 and CDR2: SGHDN and FVKESK. This CDR3 contains 18 residues. CDR3 amino acids: CASSPRDSPLPHADTQYF. In nucleotides, the CDR3 is TGTGCCAGCAGCCCGCGGGACAGTCCTTTGCCGCATGCAGATACGCAGTATTTT. Filled out from reference TRBV14 and TRBJ2-3, the complete variable domain reads EAGVTQFPSHSVIEKGQTVTLRCDPISGHDNLYWYRRVMGKEIKFLLHFVKESKQDESGMPNNRFLAERTGGTYSTLKVQPAELEDSGVYFCASSPRDSPLPHADTQYFGPGTRLTVL.

This clone was seen only once. The chain links TRBV5-1 to TRBJ1-2; 9 bases align to TRBD1. The J segment lost 5 bases and the V segment lost 4 bases, leaving 9 bases of the junction unmatched. Germline CDR1 SGHRS, CDR2 YFSETQ. CDR3 length: 15 residues. CDR3 DNA sequence: TGCGCCAGCAGCAACACGGACAGGGGAGAATATGGCTACACCTTC. Translating it yields CASSNTDRGEYGYTF.

CDR3 amino acids: CSVERGSYNEQFF. For the CDR3, the DNA is TGCAGCGTTGAGCGGGGCTCCTACAATGAGCAGTTCTTC. The V gene is TRBV29-1, the J gene TRBJ2-1, with a tentative D call TRBD2 (6 bases). The CDR3 is made up of 13 amino acids. Germline V gene data show CDR1 as SQVTM and CDR2 as ANQGSEA. Trimming left V 3 bases short and J 0 bases short, with 6 bases between.

With regard to this clone: The identical CDR3 is also encoded by other nucleotide sequences in the sample. This sequence joins TRBV30 and TRBJ1-1; D remains ambiguous. Germline values: CDR1 GTSNPN, CDR2 SVGIG (reference sequence). The V and J ends lost 2 bases and 5 bases respectively, with 9 bases between them. The CDR3 contains 12 residues. The CDR3: CAWSPGGTEAFF. The CDR3, as DNA: TGTGCCTGGAGTCCCGGAGGGACTGAAGCTTTCTTT.

This chain joins TRBV28 and TRBJ2-3, with 7 bases aligning to TRBD2. Germline-derived CDR1 and CDR2 are MDHEN and SYDVKM. J lost 9 bases, V lost 4 bases, and 7 bases had no gene match. The CDR3 runs 13 residues. The CDR3 reads CASSYGASGTQYF. In nucleotides, the CDR3 is TGTGCCAGCAGTTATGGAGCTAGCGGAACGCAGTATTTT.

In this sample, this clone turned up once. The chain joins TRBV9 to TRBJ1-1; D gene unclear. The V end was cut by 0 bases, the J end by 11 bases, with 17 bases between. Germline CDR1 reads SGDLS; CDR2 reads YYNGEE. The CDR3 length is 14 residues. The CDR3 sequence: CASSVAGEGYWAFF. CDR3 nucleotides: TGTGCCAGCAGCGTAGCCGGGGAGGGTTACTGGGCTTTCTTT.

The chain links TRBV27 to TRBJ1-1, with 10 positions matching TRBD1. After removal of 6 bases from V and 5 bases from J, the junction contained 3 bases not matched to a gene. In germline, CDR1 is MNHEY, CDR2 SMNVEV (reference sequence). The CDR3 consists of 13 residues. The CDR3 protein is CASSWTGGTEAFF. DNA of the CDR3: TGTGCCAGCAGCTGGACAGGGGGGACTGAAGCTTTCTTT.

The chain carries TRBV14 and TRBJ1-2, with a tentative D call TRBD1 (6 bases). The CDR3 has 14 residues. The germline V and J ends were trimmed by 4 bases and 1 base, with 10 bases remaining between them. The V gene's germline CDR1 is SGHDN and CDR2 FVKESK. The CDR3 here is CASSPQGFNYGYTF. CDR3 coding DNA: TGTGCCAGCAGCCCCCAGGGGTTTAACTATGGCTACACCTTC. The whole variable domain, filled in from reference TRBV14 and TRBJ1-2, reads EAGVTQFPSHSVIEKGQTVTLRCDPISGHDNLYWYRRVMGKEIKFLLHFVKESKQDESGMPNNRFLAERTGGTYSTLKVQPAELEDSGVYFCASSPQGFNYGYTFGSGTRLTVV.

The chain joins TRBV7-3 to TRBJ1-2; D is unclear. Germline V gene sequence: CDR1 SGHTA, CDR2 FQGTGA. V lost 3 bases to trimming and J lost 4 bases, with 9 bases between them. The CDR3 is made up of 13 amino acids. CDR3 in amino acids: CASSLNSFYGYTF. CDR3 in DNA: TGTGCCAGCAGCTTGAACAGTTTCTATGGCTACACCTTC.

The chain recombines TRBV4-2 with TRBJ2-1; TRBD2 matches at 9 bases. CDR1 and CDR2 (germline): LGHNA, YNFKEQ. Germline trimming cut 3 bases from V and 0 bases from J; bases unmatched to any gene: 12. The CDR3 consists of 19 residues. The CDR3 region is CASSQERGTSRSSYNEQFF. Written as DNA, the CDR3 is TGTGCCAGCAGCCAGGAGAGAGGGACTAGCCGAAGCTCCTACAATGAGCAGTTCTTC.

The chain recombines TRBV28 with TRBJ1-3; D ambiguous. The CDR3 sequence is 13 residues long. Looked up from germline, CDR1 is MDHEN and CDR2 is SYDVKM. CDR3 sequence reads: CACITVSGNTIYF. CDR3 in DNA: TGTGCTTGCATTACGGTCTCTGGAAACACCATATATTTT.

The chain carries TRBV9 and TRBJ1-6; 8 bases agree with TRBD1. Germline trimming cut 4 bases from V and 9 bases from J; bases unmatched to any gene: 12. This CDR3 contains 16 residues. Germline lookup yields CDR1 SGDLS and CDR2 YYNGEE. In DNA form, the CDR3 reads TGTGCCAGCAGCCCATCGGACAGGGTCGGGAGTTCACCCCTCCACTTT. Translating gives CASSPSDRVGSSPLHF.

The chain employs TRBV9 and TRBJ1-6; D call uncertain. Germline-derived CDR1 and CDR2 are SGDLS and YYNGEE. The CDR3 is 15 residues long. V was clipped by 3 bases and J by 3 bases, with 10 bases between them. The CDR3 nucleotides read TGTGCCAGCAGCGCAGACCAGGTCTATAATTCACCCCTCCACTTT. Its translation: CASSADQVYNSPLHF.

This clone was counted a few times. The gene calls are TRBV4-2 and TRBJ1-5; D might be TRBD1 (6 bases). The CDR3 length is 15 residues. V was pared by 5 bases and J by 0 bases, with 11 bases between. Germline assignment: CDR1 LGHNA and CDR2 YNFKEQ. CDR3 DNA sequence: TGTGCCAGCAGCTGGACAGTCGCTAGCAATCAGCCCCAGCATTTT. Its protein product is CASSWTVASNQPQHF.

V and J are TRBV18 and TRBJ2-1; TRBD2 matches at 7 bases. Trimming cost V 2 bases and J 3 bases; bases outside gene matches: 1. Per germline, CDR1 KGHSH and CDR2 LQKENI. The CDR3 length is 14 residues. CDR3 nucleotides: TGTGCCAGCTCACCAGGGGGGGTCTACAATGAGCAGTTCTTC. Protein: CASSPGGVYNEQFF.

V usage is TRBV9 and J usage is TRBJ2-1; D not certain. The CDR3 is 12 residues long. The V and J ends lost 0 bases and 9 bases respectively, with 7 bases between them. Germline V lookup: CDR1 SGDLS, CDR2 YYNGEE. CDR3 in amino acids: CASSVGSGEQFF. The CDR3 DNA follows: TGTGCCAGCAGCGTAGGTTCGGGTGAGCAGTTCTTC.

This clone was found once. DNA of the CDR3: TGTGCCAGTAAGGGAAGGGTGGGGAGTTCACCCCTCCACTTT. It codes for CASKGRVGSSPLHF. This sequence joins TRBV19 and TRBJ1-6; no firm D call. Trimming left V 7 bases short and J 9 bases short, with 16 bases between. The CDR3 is 14 amino acids. The germline V gene encodes CDR1 LNHDA and CDR2 SQIVND (reference sequence).

V and J are TRBV9 and TRBJ1-2; D may be TRBD1 (6 bases). CDR3 length: 14 residues. The V gene lost 0 bases and the J gene lost 3 bases, with 9 bases spanning the gap. Per germline, CDR1 SGDLS and CDR2 YYNGEE. For the CDR3, the DNA is TGTGCCAGCAGCGTAGGACAGGTTGACTATGGCTACACCTTC. It codes for CASSVGQVDYGYTF.

The chain couples TRBV6-4 to TRBJ2-1; D might be TRBD1 (5 bases). This CDR3 has 12 residues. Between the trimmed V and J ends, which lost 8 bases and 4 bases, there was a span of 9 bases. Germline V gene lookup returns CDR1 MRHNA and CDR2 SNTAGT. DNA of the CDR3: TGTGCCAGCGGAGACAGTTACAATGAGCAGTTCTTC. Encoded protein: CASGDSYNEQFF.

CDR3 nucleotides: TGTGCCAGCAGCCTTCAGGGTGAGGAACTGTTTTTT. This sequence encodes CASSLQGEELFF. The V call is TRBV14, the J call TRBJ1-4; D might be TRBD1 (5 bases). V was cut by 4 bases and J by 12 bases, with 12 bases left in between. The length of the CDR3 is 12 residues. Germline values: CDR1 SGHDN, CDR2 FVKESK. Complete variable domain (other parts from reference TRBV14 and TRBJ1-4): EAGVTQFPSHSVIEKGQTVTLRCDPISGHDNLYWYRRVMGKEIKFLLHFVKESKQDESGMPNNRFLAERTGGTYSTLKVQPAELEDSGVYFCASSLQGEELFFGSGTQLSVL.

The chain joins TRBV29-1 to TRBJ1-2; no definite D call. Germline-derived CDR1 and CDR2 are SQVTM and ANQGSEA. V shed 3 bases and J shed 8 bases, with 10 bases lying between them. This CDR3 spans 11 amino acids. CDR3: CSVEEGLGYTF. In DNA, the CDR3 is TGCAGCGTTGAGGAGGGTCTGGGCTACACCTTC.